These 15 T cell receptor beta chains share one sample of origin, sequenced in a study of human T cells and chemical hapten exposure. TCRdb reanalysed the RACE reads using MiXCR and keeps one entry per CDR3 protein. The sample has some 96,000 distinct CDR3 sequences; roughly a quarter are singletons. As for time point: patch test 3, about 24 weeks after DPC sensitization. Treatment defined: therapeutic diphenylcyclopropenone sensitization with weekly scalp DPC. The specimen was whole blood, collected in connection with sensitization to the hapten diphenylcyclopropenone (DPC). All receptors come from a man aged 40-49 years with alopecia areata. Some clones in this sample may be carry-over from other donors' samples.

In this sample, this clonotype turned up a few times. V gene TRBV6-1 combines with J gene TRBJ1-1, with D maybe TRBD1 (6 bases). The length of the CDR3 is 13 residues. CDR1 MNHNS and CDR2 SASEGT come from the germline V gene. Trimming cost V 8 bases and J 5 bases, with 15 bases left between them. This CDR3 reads CASATDSWTEAFF. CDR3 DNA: TGTGCCAGCGCAACGGACAGTTGGACTGAAGCTTTCTTT.

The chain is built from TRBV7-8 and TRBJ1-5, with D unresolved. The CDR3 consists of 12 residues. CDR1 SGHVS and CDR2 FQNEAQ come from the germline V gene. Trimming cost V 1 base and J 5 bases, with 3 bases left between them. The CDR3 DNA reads TGTGCCAGCAGCTTAGACTATCAGCCCCAGCATTTT. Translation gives CASSLDYQPQHF.

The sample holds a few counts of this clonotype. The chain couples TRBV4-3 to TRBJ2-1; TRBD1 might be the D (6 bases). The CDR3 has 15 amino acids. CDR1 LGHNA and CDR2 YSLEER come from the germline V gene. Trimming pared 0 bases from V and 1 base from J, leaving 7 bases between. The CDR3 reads CASSQDRGSYNEQFF. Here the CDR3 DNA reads TGCGCCAGCAGCCAAGACAGGGGATCCTACAATGAGCAGTTCTTC.

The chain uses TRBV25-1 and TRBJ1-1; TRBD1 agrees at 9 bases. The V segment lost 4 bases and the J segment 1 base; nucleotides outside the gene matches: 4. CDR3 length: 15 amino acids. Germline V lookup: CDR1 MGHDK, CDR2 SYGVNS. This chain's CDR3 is CASSAMTGGNTEAFF. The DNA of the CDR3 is TGTGCCAGCAGTGCCATGACAGGGGGGAACACTGAAGCTTTCTTT.

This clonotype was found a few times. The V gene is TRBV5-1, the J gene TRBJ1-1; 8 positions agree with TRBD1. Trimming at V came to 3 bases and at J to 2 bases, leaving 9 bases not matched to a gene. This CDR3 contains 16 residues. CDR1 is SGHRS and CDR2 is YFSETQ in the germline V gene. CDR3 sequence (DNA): TGCGCCAGCAGCTGGGGACAGGTCGTTTCCAACACTGAAGCTTTCTTT. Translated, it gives CASSWGQVVSNTEAFF.

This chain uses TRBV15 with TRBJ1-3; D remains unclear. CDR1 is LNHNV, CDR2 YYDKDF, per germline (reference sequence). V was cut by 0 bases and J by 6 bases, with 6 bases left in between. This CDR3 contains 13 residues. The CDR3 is CATSRDLKNTIYF. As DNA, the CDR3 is TGTGCCACCAGCAGAGATCTTAAAAACACCATATATTTT.

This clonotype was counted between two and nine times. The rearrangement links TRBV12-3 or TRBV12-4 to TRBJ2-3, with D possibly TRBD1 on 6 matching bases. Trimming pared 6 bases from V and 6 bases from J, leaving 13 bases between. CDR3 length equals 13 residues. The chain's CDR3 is CASSPDSGDTQYF. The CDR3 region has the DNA TGTGCCAGCAGCCCGGACAGTGGGGATACGCAGTATTTT.

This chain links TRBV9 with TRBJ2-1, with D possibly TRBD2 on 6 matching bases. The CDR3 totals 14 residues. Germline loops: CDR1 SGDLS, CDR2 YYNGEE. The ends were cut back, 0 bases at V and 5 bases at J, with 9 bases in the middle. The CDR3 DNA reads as TGTGCCAGCAGCGTAGAGGGACTTCACAATGAGCAGTTCTTC. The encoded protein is CASSVEGLHNEQFF. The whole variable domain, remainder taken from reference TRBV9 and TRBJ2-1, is DSGVTQTPKHLITATGQRVTLRCSPRSGDLSVYWYQQSLDQGLQFLIQYYNGEERAKGNILERFSAQQFPDLHSELNLSSLELGDSALYFCASSVEGLHNEQFFGPGTRLTVL.

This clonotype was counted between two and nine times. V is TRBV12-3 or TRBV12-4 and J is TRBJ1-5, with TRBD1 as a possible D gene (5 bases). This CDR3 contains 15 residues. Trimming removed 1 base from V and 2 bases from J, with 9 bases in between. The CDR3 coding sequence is TGTGCCAGCAGTTTAGGTCAGGGAGGCAATCAGCCCCAGCATTTT. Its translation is CASSLGQGGNQPQHF.

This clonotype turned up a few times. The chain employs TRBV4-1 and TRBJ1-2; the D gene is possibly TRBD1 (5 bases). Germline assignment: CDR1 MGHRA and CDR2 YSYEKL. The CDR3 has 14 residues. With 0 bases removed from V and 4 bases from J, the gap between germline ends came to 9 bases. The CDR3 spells CASSQEGTGYGYTF. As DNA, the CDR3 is TGCGCCAGCAGCCAAGAAGGGACCGGCTATGGCTACACCTTC.

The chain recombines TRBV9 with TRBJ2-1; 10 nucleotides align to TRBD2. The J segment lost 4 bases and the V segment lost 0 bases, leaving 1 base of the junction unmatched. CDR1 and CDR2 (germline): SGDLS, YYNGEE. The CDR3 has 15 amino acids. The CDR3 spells CASSVELAGYNEQFF. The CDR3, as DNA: TGTGCCAGCAGCGTAGAACTAGCGGGGTACAATGAGCAGTTCTTC.

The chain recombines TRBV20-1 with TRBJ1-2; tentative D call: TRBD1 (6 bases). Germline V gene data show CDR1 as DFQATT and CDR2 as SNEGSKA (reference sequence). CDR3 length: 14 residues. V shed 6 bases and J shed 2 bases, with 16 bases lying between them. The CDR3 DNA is TGCAGTGCGCCCGACAGGTTTAGGAACTATGGCTACACCTTC. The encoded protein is CSAPDRFRNYGYTF.

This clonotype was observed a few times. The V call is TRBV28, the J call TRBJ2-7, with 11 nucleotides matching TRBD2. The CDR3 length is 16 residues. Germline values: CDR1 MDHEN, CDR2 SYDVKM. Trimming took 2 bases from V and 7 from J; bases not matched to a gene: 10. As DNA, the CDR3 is TGTGCCAGCAGTTTAGCTAGCGGGAGGCGTCGAAGGGAGCAGTACTTC. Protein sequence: CASSLASGRRRREQYF.

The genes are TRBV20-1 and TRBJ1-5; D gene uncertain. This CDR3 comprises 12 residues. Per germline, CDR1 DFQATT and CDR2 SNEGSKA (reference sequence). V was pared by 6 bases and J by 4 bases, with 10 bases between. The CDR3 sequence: CSAHERNQPQHF. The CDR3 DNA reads TGCAGTGCCCACGAGAGGAATCAGCCCCAGCATTTT.

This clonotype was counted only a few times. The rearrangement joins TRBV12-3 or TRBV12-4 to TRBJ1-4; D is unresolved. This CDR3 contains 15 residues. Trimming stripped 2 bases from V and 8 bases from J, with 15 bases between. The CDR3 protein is CASSLRMEEGEKLFF. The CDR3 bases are TGTGCCAGCAGTTTACGGATGGAGGAGGGAGAAAAACTGTTTTTT.